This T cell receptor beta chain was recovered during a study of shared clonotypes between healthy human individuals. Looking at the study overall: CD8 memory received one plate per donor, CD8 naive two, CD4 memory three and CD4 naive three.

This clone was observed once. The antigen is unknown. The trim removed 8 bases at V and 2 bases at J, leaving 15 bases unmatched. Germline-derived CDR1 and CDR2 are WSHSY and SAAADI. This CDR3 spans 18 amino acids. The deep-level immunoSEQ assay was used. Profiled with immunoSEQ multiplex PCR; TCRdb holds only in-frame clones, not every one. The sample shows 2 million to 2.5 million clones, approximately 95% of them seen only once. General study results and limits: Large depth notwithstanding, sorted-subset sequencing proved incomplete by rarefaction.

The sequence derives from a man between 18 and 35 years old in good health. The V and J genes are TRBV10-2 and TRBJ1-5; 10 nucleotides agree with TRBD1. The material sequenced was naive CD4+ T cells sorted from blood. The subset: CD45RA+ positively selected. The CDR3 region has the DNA TGCGCCAGCTCTCCGCGGACAGGGGGAGTTCCGGGCAATCAGCCCCAGCATTTT. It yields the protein CASSPRTGGVPGNQPQHF.